A single sample is the source of the 18 T cell receptor beta chains below, sequenced in a study of blood T cell repertoires in COVID-19. The assay was immunoSEQ multiplex PCR, and TCRdb's table has in-frame clones only and misses some. In the table there are hundreds of thousands of clones, around four fifths of which are singletons. Sequenced material: peripheral blood. These receptor sequences come from a woman aged 80 or older with acute or convalescent COVID-19.

The chain employs TRBV9 and TRBJ1-6; D remains unclear. Germline V gene sequence: CDR1 SGDLS, CDR2 YYNGEE. The V end lost 7 bases, the J end lost 3 bases, and 11 bases lay between the germline ends. The CDR3 spans 14 residues. CDR3 coding DNA: TGTGCCAGCGCGCAGGCGATCTATAATTCACCCCTCCACTTT. Protein product: CASAQAIYNSPLHF.

The chain uses TRBV28 and TRBJ1-2, with TRBD1 matching 7 bases. This CDR3 has 14 residues. V lost 1 base and J lost 6; bases outside the gene matches: 5. Germline CDR1 and CDR2: MDHEN and SYDVKM. The CDR3 reads CASSLSTGFHGYTF. The CDR3 region has the DNA TGTGCCAGCAGTTTATCGACAGGGTTCCATGGCTACACCTTC.

J is TRBJ2-1 and V is TRBV27; 10 bases are shared with TRBD2. V lost 5 bases to trimming and J lost 7 bases; unmatched junction nucleotides: 11. Germline assignment: CDR1 MNHEY and CDR2 SMNVEV (reference sequence). The CDR3 covers 16 residues. The CDR3 reads CASSLRASGRGNEQFF. Written as DNA, the CDR3 is TGTGCCAGCAGTCTACGGGCTAGCGGGAGAGGAAATGAGCAGTTCTTC.

The genes are TRBV30 and TRBJ2-7, with TRBD1 as a possible D gene (5 bases). The CDR3 length is 12 residues. Germline V gives CDR1 GTSNPN, CDR2 SVGIG (reference sequence). Trimming shortened V by 1 base and J by 13 bases, and 17 bases separated the two germline ends. The CDR3 here is CAWSGASDSPYF. The CDR3 DNA reads as TGTGCCTGGAGTGGGGCCAGTGACAGCCCCTACTTC.

The V gene is TRBV6-5, the J gene TRBJ2-7; D call uncertain. In germline, CDR1 is MNHEY, CDR2 SVGAGI. The V gene lost 2 bases and the J gene lost 6 bases, with 5 bases spanning the gap. The CDR3 has 11 amino acids. CDR3 protein: CASSYLSEQYF. The CDR3 DNA is TGTGCCAGCAGTTACCTCTCCGAGCAGTACTTC.

This clone showed up just a few times. The chain couples TRBV4-1 to TRBJ2-1; 8 bases agree with TRBD2. Looked up from germline, CDR1 is MGHRA and CDR2 is YSYEKL. V trimming: 3 bases; J trimming: 2 bases; junction bases outside the gene matches: 3. The CDR3 has 15 amino acids. The CDR3 DNA sequence: TGCGCCAGCAGCCAGACTAGCGCGACCTACAATGAGCAGTTCTTC. Translation: CASSQTSATYNEQFF.

CDR3 coding DNA: TGCGCCAGCAGCCAGCGGGGAACAGCTAACTATGGCTACACCTTC. Translation: CASSQRGTANYGYTF. The rearrangement links TRBV4-3 to TRBJ1-2; D remains unclear. This CDR3 is built from 15 residues. V was cut by 3 bases and J by 0 bases, with 11 bases left in between. In germline, CDR1 is LGHNA, CDR2 YSLEER.

The chain is built from TRBV27 and TRBJ2-5; D unclear. The CDR3 has 14 residues. Per the germline V gene, CDR1 is MNHEY and CDR2 is SMNVEV (reference sequence). V was pared by 2 bases and J by 3 bases, with 10 bases between. The CDR3 nucleotides are TGTGCCAGCAGTTTAAGTGGGCAGAAAGAGACCCAGTACTTC. Protein sequence: CASSLSGQKETQYF.

The chain carries TRBV11-2 and TRBJ1-1, with no clear D. CDR1 and CDR2 from the germline V gene are SGHAT and FQNNGV. V lost 5 bases to trimming and J lost 2 bases, with 15 bases between them. This CDR3 has 15 amino acids. The CDR3 bases are TGTGCCAGCAGCCTAAGGACGGGGAGCAACACTGAAGCTTTCTTT. It specifies CASSLRTGSNTEAFF.

The rearrangement joins TRBV6-5 to TRBJ1-1; TRBD1 is a possible D gene (5 bases). Trimming removed 7 bases at V and 6 bases at J, with 18 bases between. Germline CDR1 MNHEY, CDR2 SVGAGI. CDR3 length: 14 amino acids. The CDR3 DNA reads TGTGCCAGCATTCGGGACGGGGGTAAATCTGAAGCTTTCTTT. This gives the protein CASIRDGGKSEAFF.

Worth noting for this clone: This same CDR3 is encoded by further DNA sequences in the sample. This chain joins TRBV30 and TRBJ1-2; tentatively, D is TRBD1 (6 bases). The CDR3 covers 13 residues. The ends were cut back, 4 bases at V and 4 bases at J, with 13 bases in the middle. The germline V gene encodes CDR1 GTSNPN and CDR2 SVGIG (reference sequence). CDR3 nucleotide sequence: TGTGCCTGGACCCCGGACAGAGTCTATGGCTACACCTTC. Amino acids: CAWTPDRVYGYTF.

This chain uses TRBV27 with TRBJ2-1; 12 positions match TRBD2. CDR1 MNHEY and CDR2 SMNVEV come from the germline V gene (reference sequence). The CDR3 has 16 residues. After removal of 5 bases from V and 9 bases from J, the junction contained 11 bases not matched to a gene. The CDR3 bases are TGTGCCAGCAGTCTCCAGCAGACTAGCGGGAGTGGTGAGCAGTTCTTC. Amino acid sequence: CASSLQQTSGSGEQFF.

The table lists this clone with a few counts. The genes are TRBV14 and TRBJ1-4, with 7 positions matching TRBD1. Per the germline V gene, CDR1 is SGHDN and CDR2 is FVKESK. Unmatched junction bases numbered 6, after V lost 5 bases and J lost 0 bases. CDR3 length: 16 amino acids. The DNA for the CDR3 is TGTGCCAGCAGCGCTCTGACAGGGTCAACTAATGAAAAACTGTTTTTT. It is translated as CASSALTGSTNEKLFF.

This chain links TRBV27 with TRBJ1-1; D gene ambiguous. This CDR3 has 14 residues. Germline V lookup: CDR1 MNHEY, CDR2 SMNVEV (reference sequence). V gave up 4 bases and J gave up 5 bases, with 14 bases separating them. DNA of the CDR3: TGTGCCAGCAGTTCGGGAGGAAGACGGACTGAAGCTTTCTTT. Translating it yields CASSSGGRRTEAFF.

This clone was recorded only once. The chain couples TRBV28 to TRBJ2-2; possible D gene TRBD1, 7 bases. The CDR3 covers 15 residues. Trimming took 3 bases from V and 4 from J, leaving 12 bases between them. CDR1 is MDHEN, CDR2 SYDVKM, per germline. In DNA form, the CDR3 reads TGTGCCAGCAGTTTCGGGGGACAGCGCACCGGGGAGCTGTTTTTT. Translated: CASSFGGQRTGELFF.

CDR3: CASSSRDYNEQFF. CDR3 sequence (DNA): TGTGCCAGCAGCTCCAGGGATTACAATGAGCAGTTCTTC. The rearrangement uses TRBV7-2 and TRBJ2-1; D may be TRBD1 (5 bases). The germline V gene has CDR1 SGHTA and CDR2 FQGNSA. The CDR3 extends over 13 amino acids. The ends were cut back, 4 bases at V and 4 bases at J, with 8 bases in the middle.

The chain links TRBV18 to TRBJ1-1; no clear D. The V gene lost 3 bases and the J gene lost 7 bases, with 12 bases spanning the gap. CDR1 and CDR2 (germline): KGHSH, LQKENI. This CDR3 contains 13 residues. The DNA for the CDR3 is TGTGCCAGCTCACCGGCAGGCCGGGGTGAAGCTTTCTTT. Its protein is CASSPAGRGEAFF.

This clone was detected once. This chain links TRBV19 with TRBJ2-5; 8 bases agree with TRBD1. Germline loops: CDR1 LNHDA, CDR2 SQIVND (reference sequence). The CDR3 extends over 11 amino acids. CDR3 loop: CAAGGAETQYF. CDR3 nucleotides: TGTGCAGCAGGGGGCGCAGAGACCCAGTACTTC.